The 30 T cell receptor beta chains below all came from one sample that was sequenced in a study of T cell responses to AZD1222 COVID-19 vaccine. Libraries were prepared by immunoSEQ multiplex PCR; TCRdb keeps only in-frame clonotypes and omits some of them. This table has roughly 140,000 clones, 85% to 95% appearing once. The material sequenced was peripheral blood, taken on day 0 of AZD1222 vaccination. These TCRs come from an adult in good health.

In DNA form, the CDR3 reads TGTGCCAGCAGTTCTGGACTAGGTAGTAACTACGAGCAGTACTTC. Its protein is CASSSGLGSNYEQYF. This chain connects TRBV27 to TRBJ2-7; 7 bases agree with TRBD2. Losses at the gene ends were 4 bases for V and 3 bases for J; bases not matched to a gene: 9. Germline loops: CDR1 MNHEY, CDR2 SMNVEV (reference sequence). CDR3 length: 15 residues.

This chain links TRBV7-2 with TRBJ1-5; TRBD1 agrees at 12 bases. The CDR3 contains 15 residues. Trimming took 4 bases from V and 6 from J; bases not matched to a gene: 4. Germline CDR1 reads SGHTA; CDR2 reads FQGNSA. For the CDR3, the DNA is TGTGCCAGCAGCTCCGGGACAGGGGGCTTTCAGCCCCAGCATTTT. Encoded protein: CASSSGTGGFQPQHF. The whole variable domain, remainder taken from reference TRBV7-2 and TRBJ1-5, is GAGVSQSPSNKVTEKGKDVELRCDPISGHTALYWYRQSLGQGLEFLIYFQGNSAPDKSGLPSDRFSAERTGGSVSTLTIQRTQQEDSAVYLCASSSGTGGFQPQHFGDGTRLSIL.

This clone has only one observation. The rearrangement joins TRBV5-4 to TRBJ2-7, with 7 bases fitting TRBD1. The trim removed 5 bases at V and 5 bases at J, leaving 7 bases unmatched. The CDR3 has 13 residues. The germline V gene encodes CDR1 SGHNT and CDR2 YYREEE (reference sequence). The CDR3 sequence is CASRTDRVNEQYF. Written as DNA, the CDR3 is TGTGCCAGCAGGACCGACAGGGTTAACGAGCAGTACTTC.

The J gene is TRBJ2-1, the V gene TRBV2; 13 bases are shared with TRBD2. CDR3 length: 15 residues. CDR1 and CDR2 from the germline V gene are SNHLY and FYNNEI. V shed 6 bases, J shed 8 bases, and the junction held 7 bases outside the gene matches. This CDR3 reads CASRTSGGALHEQFF. CDR3 DNA: TGTGCCAGCAGAACTAGCGGGGGGGCCCTCCATGAGCAGTTCTTC.

This chain uses TRBV5-8 with TRBJ2-5; D is unresolved. This CDR3 contains 14 residues. V gave up 0 bases and J gave up 1 base, with 7 bases separating them. Germline loops: CDR1 SGHTS, CDR2 YDEGEE. The CDR3 loop is CASSLVQTQETQYF. CDR3 DNA: TGTGCCAGCAGCTTGGTTCAGACCCAAGAGACCCAGTACTTC.

The V call is TRBV5-4, the J call TRBJ2-5, with 12 bases fitting TRBD1. The CDR3 length is 15 residues. V lost 2 bases to trimming and J lost 3 bases; unmatched junction nucleotides: 2. Germline loops: CDR1 SGHNT, CDR2 YYREEE (reference sequence). CDR3 coding DNA: TGTGCCAGCAGCTTAGGGACAGGGGGCGAAGAGACCCAGTACTTC. Amino acids: CASSLGTGGEETQYF.

The J gene is TRBJ2-3, the V gene TRBV3-1 (or the pseudogene TRBV3-2); 12 nucleotides agree with TRBD2. CDR1 and CDR2 (germline): LGHDT, YNNKEL (reference sequence). J lost 4 bases, V lost 4 bases, and 9 bases had no gene match. CDR3 size: 17 residues. Here the CDR3 DNA reads TGTGCCAGCAGCCGGGCAAGACTAGCGGGGGTTGCAGATACGCAGTATTTT. It encodes CASSRARLAGVADTQYF.

The chain recombines TRBV7-9 with TRBJ2-1; 12 bases match TRBD2. V gave up 6 bases and J gave up 6 bases; unmatched junction bases: 6. CDR1 SEHNR and CDR2 FQNEAQ come from the germline V gene (reference sequence). This CDR3 is built from 15 residues. CDR3 nucleotides: TGTGCCAGCAGTACACTAGCGGGGGGAAGCAATGAGCAGTTCTTC. Protein product: CASSTLAGGSNEQFF.

The chain combines TRBV30 with TRBJ1-3; maybe TRBD1 (5 bases). CDR1 is GTSNPN, CDR2 SVGIG, per germline (reference sequence). The CDR3 contains 12 residues. V gave up 7 bases and J gave up 4 bases, with 11 bases separating them. CDR3 in amino acids: CAYGTAGNTIYF. The DNA of the CDR3 is TGTGCCTACGGGACGGCCGGAAACACCATATATTTT.

DNA of the CDR3: TGTGCCAGCAGCCGTAGCGGGGCCCGCACAGATACGCAGTATTTT. This codes for CASSRSGARTDTQYF. The V call is TRBV5-4, the J call TRBJ2-3, with TRBD2 matching 8 bases. The trim removed 4 bases at V and 1 base at J, leaving 5 bases unmatched. The CDR3 sequence is 15 residues long. Germline V CDR1 and CDR2: SGHNT, YYREEE (reference sequence). Complete variable domain (other parts from reference TRBV5-4 and TRBJ2-3): ETGVTQSPTHLIKTRGQQVTLRCSSQSGHNTVSWYQQALGQGPQFIFQYYREEENGRGNFPPRFSGLQFPNYSSELNVNALELDDSALYLCASSRSGARTDTQYFGPGTRLTVL.

The chain carries TRBV7-3 and TRBJ1-1; maybe TRBD1 (6 bases). V lost 5 bases and J 4 bases, leaving 14 bases between the germline ends. Germline V gene lookup returns CDR1 SGHTA and CDR2 FQGTGA. The CDR3 is 14 amino acids. The DNA of the CDR3 is TGTGCCAGCAGCCCTCAGGGAGGGGGCACTGAAGCTTTCTTT. This codes for CASSPQGGGTEAFF.

This chain connects TRBV6-1 to TRBJ1-3; 7 nucleotides agree with TRBD1. The V gene's germline CDR1 is MNHNS and CDR2 SASEGT. V trimming: 2 bases; J trimming: 5 bases; junction bases outside the gene matches: 6. CDR3 length: 15 amino acids. Written as DNA, the CDR3 is TGTGCCAGCAGTGAATGGGCAGGGGGAAGAAACACCATATATTTT. Residues: CASSEWAGGRNTIYF.

V and J are TRBV7-8 and TRBJ2-2, with 8 bases lining up with TRBD2. Germline CDR1 reads SGHVS; CDR2 reads FQNEAQ. CDR3 length: 17 residues. The V gene end was trimmed by 5 bases and the J gene end by 4 bases; junction bases not matched to a gene: 12. This chain's CDR3 is CASSPRTGGPSTGELFF. The CDR3 region has the DNA TGTGCCAGCAGCCCCAGGACGGGAGGGCCCTCCACCGGGGAGCTGTTTTTT.

V gene TRBV6-5 combines with J gene TRBJ1-5; TRBD1 matches at 8 bases. Germline CDR1 reads MNHEY; CDR2 reads SVGAGI. There are 13 residues in the CDR3. The V and J ends lost 6 bases and 2 bases, in that order; junction bases with no gene match: 0. The CDR3 nucleotides read TGTGCCAGCAGGACAGGGGGCAATCAGCCCCAGCATTTT. It specifies CASRTGGNQPQHF.

This clone appeared once. V is TRBV5-1 and J is TRBJ1-1; 8 bases align to TRBD1. J was trimmed by 3 bases and V by 6 bases; bases with no gene match: 7. Germline CDR1 is SGHRS and CDR2 is YFSETQ. The CDR3 has 14 residues. CDR3 amino acids: CASMTGDGDTEAFF. In DNA, the CDR3 is TGCGCCAGCATGACAGGGGATGGGGACACTGAAGCTTTCTTT. Combining the CDR3 with reference TRBV5-1 and TRBJ1-1 gives the whole variable domain KAGVTQTPRYLIKTRGQQVTLSCSPISGHRSVSWYQQTPGQGLQFLFEYFSETQRNKGNFPGRFSGRQFSNSRSEMNVSTLELGDSALYLCASMTGDGDTEAFFGQGTRLTVV.

The V and J genes are TRBV3-1 (or the pseudogene TRBV3-2) and TRBJ1-2; D remains unclear. The V end was cut by 1 base, the J end by 0 bases, with 9 bases between. Germline V lookup: CDR1 LGHDT, CDR2 YNNKEL (reference sequence). The CDR3 is made up of 15 amino acids. Here the CDR3 reads CASSQGGQTNYGYTF. In DNA, the CDR3 is TGTGCCAGCAGCCAAGGAGGGCAGACTAACTATGGCTACACCTTC.

This chain uses TRBV5-5 with TRBJ1-2; D is unresolved. Per germline, CDR1 SGHKS and CDR2 YYEKEE (reference sequence). Deletions cut 4 bases from V and 0 bases from J, with 10 bases between. The CDR3 covers 14 residues. The chain's CDR3 is CASSPAVPNYGYTF. As DNA, the CDR3 is TGTGCCAGCAGCCCCGCCGTCCCTAACTATGGCTACACCTTC.

The chain carries TRBV6-5 and TRBJ2-3, with D unresolved. The CDR3 loop spans 15 amino acids. The V gene's germline CDR1 is MNHEY and CDR2 SVGAGI. V lost 7 bases and J lost 1, with 15 bases in between. The CDR3 spells CASKSWQAGTDTQYF. The CDR3, as DNA: TGTGCCAGCAAGTCTTGGCAGGCGGGCACAGATACGCAGTATTTT.

This chain connects TRBV7-2 to TRBJ2-5; 11 positions match TRBD2. This CDR3 is 14 amino acids long. The ends lost 4 bases at V and 5 bases at J; junction bases unmatched: 3. Germline V CDR1 and CDR2: SGHTA, FQGNSA. CDR3 coding DNA: TGTGCCAGCAGCTCCGCTAGCGGGGGGGAGACCCAGTACTTC. Translated, it gives CASSSASGGETQYF.

The CDR3 nucleotides read TGTGCCAGCTCACCGTTGACACCTGCCTACGAGCAGTACTTC. It codes for CASSPLTPAYEQYF. The chain combines TRBV18 with TRBJ2-7; the D is unclear. The CDR3 contains 14 residues. Germline-derived CDR1 and CDR2 are KGHSH and LQKENI. Between the trimmed V and J ends, which lost 3 bases and 2 bases, there was a span of 11 bases.

This chain links TRBV4-2 with TRBJ1-5; no firm D call. Germline V gives CDR1 LGHNA, CDR2 YNFKEQ. V was pared by 4 bases and J by 0 bases, with 1 base between. CDR3 length: 12 amino acids. In nucleotides, the CDR3 is TGTGCCAGCAGCCTTAGCAATCAGCCCCAGCATTTT. It is translated as CASSLSNQPQHF.

The V and J genes are TRBV27 and TRBJ2-3; D may be TRBD2 (6 bases). Germline CDR1 MNHEY, CDR2 SMNVEV (reference sequence). CDR3 length equals 16 residues. The V gene lost 1 base and the J gene lost 2 bases, with 13 bases spanning the gap. The CDR3 nucleotides are TGTGCCAGCAGTTTATGGGGTAGCGGACTCACAGATACGCAGTATTTT. Protein product: CASSLWGSGLTDTQYF.

This chain joins TRBV6-5 and TRBJ1-2, with D uncertain. The CDR3 is 14 residues long. Germline CDR1 MNHEY, CDR2 SVGAGI. Between the trimmed V and J ends, which lost 0 bases and 6 bases, there was a span of 11 bases. CDR3 protein: CASSYSMGRHGYTF. CDR3 DNA: TGTGCCAGCAGTTACTCGATGGGGAGGCATGGCTACACCTTC.

In its sample, this clone was seen once. V usage is TRBV19 and J usage is TRBJ2-1; the D call may be TRBD1 or TRBD2 (6 bases each). Germline assignment: CDR1 LNHDA and CDR2 SQIVND (reference sequence). The germline V and J ends were trimmed by 7 bases and 6 bases, with 22 bases remaining between them. The CDR3 has 16 residues. Here the CDR3 reads CASTRIGGGPGNEQFF. In nucleotides, the CDR3 is TGTGCCAGTACCCGAATTGGAGGGGGACCCGGCAATGAGCAGTTCTTC.

This rearrangement joins TRBV3-1 (or the pseudogene TRBV3-2) to TRBJ2-7; TRBD2 matches 10 bases. V lost 4 bases, J lost 0 bases, and 0 bases stayed unmatched. Germline CDR1 LGHDT, CDR2 YNNKEL (reference sequence). The CDR3 has 14 residues. CDR3 in amino acids: CASSRTSGSYEQYF. CDR3 bases: TGTGCCAGCAGCCGGACTAGCGGCTCCTACGAGCAGTACTTC.

The chain joins TRBV2 to TRBJ1-1, with 7 bases identical to TRBD1. The J segment lost 1 base and the V segment lost 7 bases, leaving 6 bases of the junction unmatched. Germline CDR1 SNHLY, CDR2 FYNNEI. This CDR3 has 14 amino acids. DNA of the CDR3: TGTGCCAGCATGACAGGGCGGAAGAACACTGAAGCTTTCTTT. Translated, it gives CASMTGRKNTEAFF.

V gene TRBV5-6 combines with J gene TRBJ1-5, with unresolved D. The CDR3 is 12 amino acids. Trimming removed 0 bases from V and 6 bases from J, with 4 bases in between. The V gene's germline CDR1 is SGHDT and CDR2 YYEEEE. CDR3 sequence reads: CASSLGVQPQHF. The CDR3 DNA follows: TGTGCCAGCAGCTTGGGAGTTCAGCCCCAGCATTTT.

This chain links TRBV7-3 with TRBJ1-1; TRBD1 aligns across 9 bases. This CDR3 region has 13 residues. Germline assignment: CDR1 SGHTA and CDR2 FQGTGA. V lost 5 bases and J lost 4; bases outside the gene matches: 2. In nucleotides, the CDR3 is TGTGCCAGCAGCCGACAGGGGGGCACTGAAGCTTTCTTT. Protein product: CASSRQGGTEAFF.

This clone was seen a few times. The chain employs TRBV5-1 and TRBJ1-1; D is perhaps TRBD1 (5 bases). Germline V CDR1 and CDR2: SGHRS, YFSETQ. This CDR3 is built from 15 residues. The V gene lost 4 bases and the J gene lost 3 bases, with 16 bases spanning the gap. CDR3 in DNA: TGCGCCAGCAGCCCGATTCCGGGAGGGGACACTGAAGCTTTCTTT. As protein: CASSPIPGGDTEAFF. Combining the CDR3 with reference TRBV5-1 and TRBJ1-1 gives the whole variable domain KAGVTQTPRYLIKTRGQQVTLSCSPISGHRSVSWYQQTPGQGLQFLFEYFSETQRNKGNFPGRFSGRQFSNSRSEMNVSTLELGDSALYLCASSPIPGGDTEAFFGQGTRLTVV.

This clone was detected a few times. This chain joins TRBV29-1 and TRBJ2-3; 14 nucleotides match TRBD2. Germline V gene lookup returns CDR1 SQVTM and CDR2 ANQGSEA. This CDR3 has 15 amino acids. With V trimmed by 6 bases and J by 4 bases, 6 bases remained unmatched. DNA for the CDR3: TGCAGCGTAGCACCGGGACTAGCGGGAGCAGATACGCAGTATTTT. Translating gives CSVAPGLAGADTQYF.